This T cell receptor beta chain was sequenced in a study of control samples from healthy donors and cancer patients. Germline values: CDR1 MNHEY, CDR2 SMNVEV (reference sequence). Trimming cost V 5 bases and J 2 bases, with 16 bases left between them. The CDR3 covers 15 residues. This table comes from immunoSEQ multiplex PCR, and its TCRdb copy is limited to in-frame clones, with some not included. Of fewer than 500,000 clones listed, approximately 92% are singletons. The chain employs TRBV27 and TRBJ2-7; D uncertain. The receptor was isolated from a man aged 35 to 55 with head and neck cancer. Input material: PBMCs. The DNA for the CDR3 is TGTGCCAGCAGTCCTGCAGGAGCGCGTACCTACGAGCAGTACTTC. It is translated as CASSPAGARTYEQYF.